Listed below are T cell receptor beta chains from one sample, sequenced in a study of shared clonotypes between healthy human individuals. Sequencing was performed with immunoSEQ multiplex PCR; in TCRdb, only in-frame clones are kept and a portion is missing. The sample lists a few hundred thousand clones, about 95% occurring once. What was sequenced was naive CD8+ T cells sorted from blood. Source of these receptors: a woman aged 25 to 39 in good health. Both conserved end residues are part of each CDR3. The order of the fields is clone size, V gene, D gene, J gene, CDR3 protein, CDR3 DNA. D genes are given only for firm matches. Clone size appears in some rows only: once, few, many, or a class for an expanded clone.

abundance: -; v_gene: TRBV7-8; d_gene: -; j_gene: TRBJ2-3; CDR3aa: CASIRRADGDTQYF; CDR3nt: TGTGCCAGCATCAGGAGGGCCGACGGAGATACGCAGTATTTT
abundance: -; v_gene: TRBV7-8; d_gene: -; j_gene: TRBJ2-7; CDR3aa: CASNGDNSYEQYF; CDR3nt: TGTGCCAGCAATGGCGACAACTCCTACGAGCAGTACTTC
abundance: -; v_gene: TRBV7-9; d_gene: -; j_gene: TRBJ2-7; CDR3aa: CASSLTGYEQYF; CDR3nt: TGTGCCAGCAGCCTGACGGGCTACGAGCAGTACTTC
abundance: -; v_gene: TRBV7-9; d_gene: TRBD2; j_gene: TRBJ2-1; CDR3aa: CASSFLAGAGDEQFF; CDR3nt: TGTGCCAGCAGCTTTTTAGCGGGGGCAGGCGATGAGCAGTTCTTC
abundance: -; v_gene: TRBV6-6; d_gene: -; j_gene: TRBJ1-4; CDR3aa: CASTPRAGTNEKLFF; CDR3nt: TGTGCCAGCACCCCGAGGGCTGGGACTAATGAAAAACTGTTTTTT
abundance: -; v_gene: TRBV28; d_gene: TRBD2; j_gene: TRBJ2-3; CDR3aa: CASSSPGVAGGPSVDTQYF; CDR3nt: TGTGCCAGCAGTAGCCCCGGGGTTGCGGGAGGGCCCTCGGTAGATACGCAGTATTTT
abundance: -; v_gene: TRBV5-8; d_gene: -; j_gene: TRBJ1-1; CDR3aa: CASSFTTGNTEAFF; CDR3nt: TGTGCCAGCAGCTTCACTACAGGGAACACTGAAGCTTTCTTT
abundance: -; v_gene: TRBV28; d_gene: -; j_gene: TRBJ2-5; CDR3aa: CASSLKGLRGSETQYF; CDR3nt: TGTGCCAGCAGTTTAAAGGGGTTGCGGGGTTCTGAGACCCAGTACTTC
abundance: -; v_gene: TRBV14; d_gene: -; j_gene: TRBJ2-7; CDR3aa: CASSQSVGEQYF; CDR3nt: TGTGCCAGCAGCCAGAGTGTCGGGGAGCAGTACTTC
abundance: -; v_gene: TRBV30; d_gene: -; j_gene: TRBJ2-7; CDR3aa: CAWSSESYEQYF; CDR3nt: TGTGCCTGGAGTAGCGAGTCCTACGAGCAGTACTTC
abundance: -; v_gene: TRBV5-8; d_gene: -; j_gene: TRBJ2-3; CDR3aa: CASSFSWRRGDTQYF; CDR3nt: TGTGCCAGCAGCTTCTCTTGGCGTCGTGGCGATACGCAGTATTTT
abundance: once; v_gene: TRBV6-1; d_gene: TRBD2; j_gene: TRBJ2-1; CDR3aa: CASSEAGLEYNEQFF; CDR3nt: TGTGCCAGCAGTGAAGCGGGACTAGAGTACAATGAGCAGTTCTTC
abundance: -; v_gene: TRBV5-6; d_gene: -; j_gene: TRBJ2-3; CDR3aa: CASSWTEEDTQYF; CDR3nt: TGTGCCAGCAGCTGGACGGAAGAAGATACGCAGTATTTT
abundance: -; v_gene: TRBV20-1; d_gene: -; j_gene: TRBJ2-1; CDR3aa: CIGTSYNEQFF; CDR3nt: TGCATCGGGACTTCCTACAATGAGCAGTTCTTC
abundance: -; v_gene: TRBV10-1; d_gene: -; j_gene: TRBJ1-1; CDR3aa: CASTRDRMNTEAFF; CDR3nt: TGCGCCAGTACCCGGGACCGCATGAACACTGAAGCTTTCTTT
abundance: -; v_gene: TRBV5-6; d_gene: -; j_gene: TRBJ2-3; CDR3aa: CASNRGGYLSTDTQYF; CDR3nt: TGTGCCAGCAACCGTGGGGGGTACCTCAGCACAGATACGCAGTATTTT
abundance: -; v_gene: TRBV9; d_gene: -; j_gene: TRBJ2-7; CDR3aa: CASSGRSYEQYF; CDR3nt: TGTGCCAGCAGCGGTCGTTCCTACGAGCAGTACTTC
abundance: -; v_gene: TRBV13; d_gene: -; j_gene: TRBJ2-7; CDR3aa: CASSLGLNNYEQYF; CDR3nt: TGTGCCAGCAGCTTAGGCCTAAACAACTACGAGCAGTACTTC
abundance: -; v_gene: TRBV6-5; d_gene: TRBD1; j_gene: TRBJ1-1; CDR3aa: CASSLGGTGISEAFF; CDR3nt: TGTGCCAGCAGTTTAGGAGGGACAGGAATTTCTGAAGCTTTCTTT
abundance: -; v_gene: TRBV2; d_gene: -; j_gene: TRBJ2-7; CDR3aa: CASSGDEQYF; CDR3nt: TGTGCCAGCAGTGGTGACGAGCAGTACTTC
abundance: -; v_gene: TRBV19; d_gene: -; j_gene: TRBJ1-5; CDR3aa: CASSPRGSGDQPQHF; CDR3nt: TGTGCCAGTAGCCCCCGTGGTTCGGGGGATCAGCCCCAGCATTTT
abundance: -; v_gene: TRBV10-1; d_gene: -; j_gene: TRBJ2-3; CDR3aa: CASSDRSLSTDTQYF; CDR3nt: TGCGCCAGCAGTGATCGAAGCTTAAGCACAGATACGCAGTATTTT
abundance: -; v_gene: TRBV18; d_gene: -; j_gene: TRBJ2-7; CDR3aa: CASSPPVDYEQYF; CDR3nt: TGTGCCAGCTCACCACCAGTGGACTACGAGCAGTACTTC
abundance: once; v_gene: TRBV27; d_gene: TRBD1; j_gene: TRBJ1-5; CDR3aa: CASSDRGQPQHF; CDR3nt: TGTGCCAGCAGTGACAGGGGCCAGCCCCAGCATTTT
abundance: -; v_gene: TRBV13; d_gene: TRBD1; j_gene: TRBJ2-6; CDR3aa: CASSSDGGTGGDFGANVLTF; CDR3nt: TGTGCCAGCAGCTCGGATGGTGGGACAGGGGGCGATTTTGGGGCCAACGTCCTGACTTTC
abundance: -; v_gene: TRBV19; d_gene: -; j_gene: TRBJ1-5; CDR3aa: CASSIIGSQPQHF; CDR3nt: TGTGCCAGTAGTATAATTGGGTCACAGCCCCAGCATTTT
abundance: once; v_gene: TRBV9; d_gene: TRBD2; j_gene: TRBJ2-7; CDR3aa: CASSPGTNLYEQYF; CDR3nt: TGTGCCAGCAGCCCCGGGACTAACCTATACGAGCAGTACTTC
abundance: -; v_gene: TRBV7-9; d_gene: -; j_gene: TRBJ1-5; CDR3aa: CASSFSSGQPQHF; CDR3nt: TGTGCCAGCAGCTTCAGTTCAGGGCAGCCCCAGCATTTT
abundance: -; v_gene: TRBV29-1; d_gene: -; j_gene: TRBJ1-1; CDR3aa: CSVEDSSRGGDTEAFF; CDR3nt: TGCAGCGTTGAAGATTCGTCCAGGGGAGGGGACACTGAAGCTTTCTTT